The next 22 T cell receptor beta chains were all read from a single sample in a study of shared clonotypes between healthy human individuals (dated by TCRdb to the early 2020s). Library construction relied on the immunoSEQ multiplex PCR assay. Entries here come from immuneACCESS through TCRdb and include only in-frame sequences with V and J called. Some clones fail to appear in such tables; in the studies checked, an unresolved V gene covers under half of the shortfall, and the cause of the remainder is unknown. Within this sample are a few million clones, with 93% of them counted one time only. The top ten hold about 0.37% of the sample. The source material was naive CD4+ T cells from PBMCs. What this sample's cell subset or site label stands for: CD45RA+ positively selected. Source of these receptors: a man between 18 and 29 years old in good health. Some clones in this sample may be carry-over from other donors' samples.

This rearrangement joins TRBV30 to TRBJ1-6; D is uncertain. CDR1 and CDR2 from the germline V gene are GTSNPN and SVGIG (reference sequence). V was pared by 0 bases and J by 7 bases, with 7 bases between. This CDR3 region has 13 residues. The CDR3: CAWSVRANSPLHF. CDR3 nucleotides: TGTGCCTGGAGTGTAAGGGCGAATTCACCCCTCCACTTT.

V and J are TRBV10-3 and TRBJ2-5, with 8 nucleotides matching TRBD1. The V and J ends lost 3 bases and 5 bases, in that order; junction bases with no gene match: 5. The CDR3 sequence is 14 residues long. Germline CDR1 ENHRY, CDR2 SYGVKD. The CDR3 region is CAISDWQGAETQYF. The CDR3 nucleotides read TGTGCCATCAGTGATTGGCAGGGGGCCGAGACCCAGTACTTC.

The rearrangement uses TRBV4-1 and TRBJ1-4; D is uncertain. V was clipped by 0 bases and J by 16 bases, with 15 bases between them. Germline CDR1 and CDR2: MGHRA and YSYEKL. The CDR3 runs 13 residues. CDR3 amino acids: CASSQDPGGNGFF. In DNA form, the CDR3 reads TGCGCCAGCAGCCAAGATCCGGGAGGTAACGGGTTTTTT.

The gene calls are TRBV11-2 and TRBJ1-1; 8 positions match TRBD1. The ends lost 3 bases at V and 2 bases at J; junction bases unmatched: 8. CDR1 and CDR2 (germline): SGHAT, FQNNGV. The CDR3 sequence is 16 residues long. The CDR3 nucleotides are TGTGCCAGCAGCTTCGGACAGGGACGACTTAACACTGAAGCTTTCTTT. Translated, it gives CASSFGQGRLNTEAFF.

The rearrangement links TRBV25-1 to TRBJ1-1; possibly TRBD1 for D (5 bases). Germline V gene sequence: CDR1 MGHDK, CDR2 SYGVNS. V was cut by 4 bases and J by 0 bases, with 12 bases left in between. This CDR3 has 15 amino acids. In DNA form, the CDR3 reads TGTGCCAGCAGTGGGGGCTCGGCGATGAACACTGAAGCTTTCTTT. Its translation: CASSGGSAMNTEAFF.

The V call is TRBV5-4, the J call TRBJ2-1; 11 positions match TRBD2. The length of the CDR3 is 14 residues. J gave up 10 bases and V 4 bases, and 7 bases lay outside the gene matches. Per germline, CDR1 SGHNT and CDR2 YYREEE (reference sequence). CDR3 DNA: TGTGCCAGCAGCCCTAGCGGGAGGCTTGGGGAGCAGTTCTTC. It encodes CASSPSGRLGEQFF.

This sequence joins TRBV30 and TRBJ1-4, with a tentative D call TRBD1 (5 bases). The CDR3 loop spans 13 amino acids. Trimming cost V 7 bases and J 7 bases, with 16 bases left between them. CDR1 is GTSNPN, CDR2 SVGIG, per germline (reference sequence). In DNA, the CDR3 is TGTGCCTTTAAGAGGGGAGGATTTGAAAAACTGTTTTTT. Protein: CAFKRGGFEKLFF.

This chain's CDR3 is CSGRMPGVRETQYF. Written as DNA, the CDR3 is TGCAGCGGCCGTATGCCGGGAGTCCGGGAGACCCAGTACTTC. The V and J genes are TRBV29-1 and TRBJ2-5; the D gene is possibly TRBD2 (6 bases). The V end was cut by 7 bases, the J end by 5 bases, with 20 bases between. There are 14 residues in the CDR3. CDR1 is SQVTM and CDR2 is ANQGSEA in the germline V gene.

The gene calls are TRBV6-5 and TRBJ2-1; 7 nucleotides line up with TRBD1. Trimming took 5 bases from V and 2 from J; bases not matched to a gene: 6. This CDR3 region has 15 residues. Germline values: CDR1 MNHEY, CDR2 SVGAGI. CDR3 in amino acids: CASSTDRVTYNEQFF. In nucleotides, the CDR3 is TGTGCCAGCAGTACCGACAGGGTGACCTACAATGAGCAGTTCTTC.

The rearrangement joins TRBV5-1 to TRBJ1-3, with D maybe TRBD1 (6 bases). CDR3 length: 13 residues. CDR1 is SGHRS, CDR2 YFSETQ, per germline. Trimming stripped 3 bases from V and 4 bases from J, with 8 bases between. The CDR3 nucleotides are TGCGCCAGCAGCTGGGACACAGGAAACACCATATATTTT. Encoded protein: CASSWDTGNTIYF.

J is TRBJ2-7 and V is TRBV28; D possibly corresponds to TRBD1 (6 bases). V was pared by 6 bases and J by 3 bases, with 18 bases between. The CDR3 totals 15 residues. Germline-derived CDR1 and CDR2 are MDHEN and SYDVKM. CDR3 nucleotide sequence: TGTGCCAGCAGCCAGCTAGGGGCAGGGGACTACGAGCAGTACTTC. Protein sequence: CASSQLGAGDYEQYF. The full variable domain, in which reference TRBV28 and TRBJ2-7 provide the parts outside the CDR3, is DVKVTQSSRYLVKRTGEKVFLECVQDMDHENMFWYRQDPGLGLRLIYFSYDVKMKEKGDIPEGYSVSREKKERFSLILESASTNQTSMYLCASSQLGAGDYEQYFGPGTRLTVT.

The V and J genes are TRBV28 and TRBJ2-5; 7 positions match TRBD2. The V segment lost 7 bases and the J segment 9 bases; nucleotides outside the gene matches: 20. CDR3 length: 16 residues. CDR1 and CDR2 from the germline V gene are MDHEN and SYDVKM. CDR3 protein: CASTQWEGRDGLAQYF. CDR3 DNA sequence: TGTGCCAGCACCCAATGGGAGGGGCGGGATGGGTTGGCCCAGTACTTC.

The gene calls are TRBV29-1 and TRBJ2-3; possibly TRBD1 for D (5 bases). There are 13 residues in the CDR3. Between the trimmed V and J ends, which lost 6 bases and 5 bases, there was a span of 15 bases. CDR1 and CDR2 from the germline V gene are SQVTM and ANQGSEA. CDR3 DNA sequence: TGCAGCGTCCTACGGGCAGGGCGAGATACGCAGTATTTT. It encodes CSVLRAGRDTQYF.

Points on this clone: Other DNA sequences in the sample encode the same CDR3. The chain uses TRBV28 and TRBJ2-2; the D is unclear. V lost 6 bases to trimming and J lost 2 bases, with 4 bases between them. Germline V CDR1 and CDR2: MDHEN, SYDVKM. The CDR3 is 12 amino acids. CDR3 sequence reads: CASSLNTGELFF. CDR3 bases: TGTGCCAGCAGCCTTAACACCGGGGAGCTGTTTTTT. Drawing the rest from reference TRBV28 and TRBJ2-2, the complete variable domain is DVKVTQSSRYLVKRTGEKVFLECVQDMDHENMFWYRQDPGLGLRLIYFSYDVKMKEKGDIPEGYSVSREKKERFSLILESASTNQTSMYLCASSLNTGELFFGEGSRLTVL.

The chain recombines TRBV29-1 with TRBJ2-7, with 9 nucleotides matching TRBD1. The V and J ends lost 7 bases and 4 bases, in that order; junction bases with no gene match: 8. The CDR3 is 13 amino acids. Germline CDR1 SQVTM, CDR2 ANQGSEA. This CDR3 reads CSAGPGQGYEQYF. The CDR3 DNA reads TGCAGCGCCGGACCGGGACAGGGTTACGAGCAGTACTTC.

V gene TRBV7-9 combines with J gene TRBJ2-3; maybe TRBD1 (5 bases). V was shortened by 3 bases and J by 2 bases, with 15 bases between the two germline ends. This CDR3 is built from 16 residues. Germline lookup yields CDR1 SEHNR and CDR2 FQNEAQ (reference sequence). CDR3 amino acids: CASSLSQGGTTDTQYF. The DNA of the CDR3 is TGTGCCAGCAGCTTGTCTCAGGGCGGAACCACAGATACGCAGTATTTT.

The gene calls are TRBV29-1 and TRBJ2-5, with D hard to call. This CDR3 contains 14 residues. The germline CDR1 and CDR2 sequences are SQVTM and ANQGSEA. The V gene lost 7 bases and the J gene lost 4 bases, with 19 bases spanning the gap. The CDR3 loop is CSADRTTVGETQYF. Written as DNA, the CDR3 is TGCAGCGCTGATCGAACTACAGTGGGAGAGACCCAGTACTTC.

The chain combines TRBV19 with TRBJ1-3, with unresolved D. Germline CDR1 is LNHDA and CDR2 is SQIVND (reference sequence). CDR3 length: 15 amino acids. V lost 3 bases and J 8 bases, leaving 17 bases between the germline ends. As DNA, the CDR3 is TGTGCCAGTAGTATCTTTCTAACGGCCGGGGACACCATATATTTT. Protein: CASSIFLTAGDTIYF.

This clone was picked up a small number of times. The chain joins TRBV29-1 to TRBJ1-1, with 7 bases identical to TRBD1. V shed 6 bases, J shed 12 bases, and the junction held 10 bases outside the gene matches. The CDR3 totals 11 residues. CDR1 and CDR2 (germline): SQVTM, ANQGSEA. The CDR3, as DNA: TGCAGCGTCGAGACAGGGTCCGTTTCTTTCTTT. This translates into CSVETGSVSFF.

Comments on this clone: Different DNA sequences within this sample yield the same CDR3. This chain links TRBV5-1 with TRBJ1-3; D is perhaps TRBD1 (5 bases). Germline V CDR1 and CDR2: SGHRS, YFSETQ. V lost 0 bases to trimming and J lost 4 bases, with 11 bases between them. This CDR3 region has 15 residues. This CDR3 is CASSLEGSGGNTIYF. CDR3 in DNA: TGCGCCAGCAGCTTGGAGGGGTCGGGAGGAAACACCATATATTTT.

The gene calls are TRBV2 and TRBJ2-5, with 7 bases identical to TRBD1. The CDR3 sequence is 14 residues long. Germline values: CDR1 SNHLY, CDR2 FYNNEI. V was clipped by 4 bases and J by 4 bases; unmatched bases: 6. The CDR3 DNA reads as TGTGCCAGCAGTGTGGTGGGACAGAGAGAGACCCAGTACTTC. As protein: CASSVVGQRETQYF.

With regard to this clone: Different DNA sequences within this sample yield the same CDR3. The CDR3 sequence: CASSLASGNTIYF. DNA of the CDR3: TGCGCCAGCAGCTTGGCATCTGGAAACACCATATATTTT. The J gene is TRBJ1-3, the V gene TRBV5-1, with D uncertain. Trimming left V 0 bases short and J 1 base short, with 2 bases between. CDR3 size: 13 residues. CDR1 is SGHRS and CDR2 is YFSETQ in the germline V gene.